These 9 T cell receptor beta chains came from one sample sequenced in a study of CD8+CD57+ T cells in acquired aplastic anemia (dated by TCRdb to 2016 to 2018). The instrument given in TCRdb is Illumina HiSeq 2000. Genomic DNA served as template for TCR beta VDJ combination and CDR3 sequence profiling. TCRdb redid the processing of the public reads, applying fastp at Q25 and MiXCR, and retained in-frame beta chains. Identical CDR3 protein sequences are pooled into one entry, listed with their most common genes and DNA. The sample records about 170,000 distinct CDR3 sequences, approximately 40% of which are singletons. The ten largest clones add up to over 0.95% of the sample. Sequencing input: sorted CD4+, CD8+, or CD8+CD57+ T cells (not recorded which) from PBMCs. The receptors derive from a human donor in good health.

This clonotype showed up many times. The gene calls are TRBV7-9 and TRBJ1-4; D not certain. This CDR3 spans 14 amino acids. The germline gives CDR1 SEHNR, CDR2 FQNEAQ (reference sequence). V was clipped by 1 base and J by 5 bases, with 8 bases between them. As DNA, the CDR3 is TGTGCCAGCAGCTTAGGGCAGGTGAATGAAAAACTGTTTTTT. Translating gives CASSLGQVNEKLFF.

Details on this clonotype: A clone one base away is much larger, so this may be a read error. The genes are TRBV20-1 and TRBJ2-2, with 8 positions matching TRBD1. In germline, CDR1 is DFQATT, CDR2 SNEGSKA (reference sequence). The CDR3 contains 16 residues. Here the CDR3 reads CSARGGRGLGTGEQFF. The CDR3 coding sequence is TGCAGTGCTAGAGGGGGCAGGGGGCTGGGAACCGGGGAGCAGTTTTTT.

This clonotype has a count of ten or more. The chain couples TRBV6-5 to TRBJ2-5; D gene unclear. Trimming cost V 6 bases and J 1 base, with 6 bases left between them. CDR1 and CDR2 (germline): MNHEY, SVGAGI. The CDR3 extends over 12 amino acids. The CDR3 sequence: CASRDLQETQYF. The CDR3, as DNA: TGTGCCAGCAGGGACCTCCAAGAGACCCAGTACTTC.

This clonotype was seen once. A much larger clone differs from this one at a single base, so this may be a read error. The chain links TRBV6-2 or TRBV6-3 to TRBJ2-7; D gene unclear. Trimming cost V 7 bases and J 4 bases, with 8 bases left between them. The CDR3 is made up of 11 amino acids. Germline CDR1 and CDR2: MNHEY and SVGEGT. The DNA for the CDR3 is TGTGCCAGCACATTCCTGTACGAGCAGTACTTC. Its protein product is CASTFLYEQYF.

The chain joins TRBV20-1 to TRBJ1-2, with 8 positions matching TRBD1. J lost 8 bases, V lost 6 bases, and 20 bases had no gene match. CDR3 length equals 16 residues. The germline V gene encodes CDR1 DFQATT and CDR2 SNEGSKA (reference sequence). CDR3 sequence reads: CSAPRDRRTGVQGYTF. CDR3 coding DNA: TGCAGTGCACCGCGGGACAGGCGGACGGGCGTACAAGGCTACACCTTC.

The rearrangement links TRBV24-1 to TRBJ2-7; perhaps TRBD2 as D (6 bases). V was trimmed by 5 bases and J by 3 bases, leaving 25 bases between them. The germline V gene encodes CDR1 KGHDR and CDR2 SFDVKD. The CDR3 covers 18 residues. The CDR3 DNA sequence: TGTGCCACCAGTGTCTCTCCCACCGGGAGCGCGACAATCTACGAGCAGTACTTC. This gives the protein CATSVSPTGSATIYEQYF.

This clonotype was detected ten times or more. CDR3 amino acids: CASSPGVSNGQKETQYF. The CDR3 coding sequence is TGCGCCAGCAGCCCAGGGGTTTCGAACGGGCAGAAAGAGACCCAGTACTTC. The V call is TRBV4-1, the J call TRBJ2-5; maybe TRBD1 (6 bases). The CDR3 spans 17 residues. In germline, CDR1 is MGHRA, CDR2 YSYEKL. Trimming took 4 bases from V and 3 from J, leaving 21 bases between them.

With regard to this clonotype: This may be a read error, as it is one base from a much larger clone. The V call is TRBV5-1, the J call TRBJ1-1, with unresolved D. Germline CDR1 and CDR2: SGHRS and YFSETQ. The CDR3 has 14 residues. CDR3 nucleotide sequence: TGCGCCAGCAGCTTGTCTACAGTGATCACTGAAGCTCTCTTT. Translated: CASSLSTVITEALF.

Comments on this clonotype: The junction does not match germline at one end; this may be a read error. V is TRBV24-1 and J is TRBJ2-7, with D possibly called TRBD1 or TRBD2 (6 bases each). The CDR3 runs to 16 residues. CDR1 is KGHDR and CDR2 is SFDVKD in the germline V gene. CDR3 amino acids: CATSDSKRGQGNEQYF. In DNA form, the CDR3 reads TGCGCCACCAGTGACTCAAAACGGGGGCAGGGCAACGAGCAGTACTTC.